This is a list of T cell receptor beta chains from one sample in a study of blood T cell repertoires in COVID-19. Repertoires were generated with immunoSEQ multiplex PCR, while TCRdb's copy carries only in-frame clones and drops some. This table has 250,000 to 350,000 clones, approximately 90% appearing once. Sequenced input: peripheral blood. The receptors here all came from a woman between 45 and 65 years old with active or convalescent COVID-19. CDR3s leave out the opening cysteine and the closing phenylalanine or tryptophan.

v_gene	j_gene	CDR3aa
TRBV11-2	TRBJ2-5	ASSLDSGLESETQY
TRBV7-9	TRBJ2-3	ASSLGPDYPTLTDTQY
TRBV10-1	TRBJ1-5	ASRDRGLQPQH
TRBV5-6	TRBJ1-1	ASSLPGETEAF
TRBV7-8	TRBJ2-5	ASSPQETQY
TRBV6-1	TRBJ2-1	ASSDQIYNEQF
TRBV7-2	TRBJ2-3	ASRPGLASDTQY
TRBV6-5	TRBJ1-2	ASSYGGGYGYT
TRBV14	TRBJ2-2	ASSQDQVYTGELF
TRBV19	TRBJ1-1	ASSIVGLYTEAF
TRBV19	TRBJ1-1	ASSPQGQGAFMNTEAF
TRBV9	TRBJ1-5	ASSVVFGDRAPSDQPQH
TRBV18	TRBJ2-7	ASSPTSGALKREQY
TRBV6-2/TRBV6-3	TRBJ2-5	ASSRTSGGYQETQY
TRBV7-9	TRBJ1-1	ASSPVNTGTEAF
TRBV29-1	TRBJ1-6	SASTGGTSPLH
TRBV27	TRBJ2-7	ASSFGPGIVGEQY
TRBV7-2	TRBJ1-5	ASSLSMNQPQH
TRBV15	TRBJ1-4	ATSSDRVGGEKLF
TRBV4-1	TRBJ1-2	ASSQDLSRQSYGYT
TRBV29-1	TRBJ1-1	SVEGPGKGTEAF
TRBV29-1	TRBJ1-1	SGHRGLGTEAF
TRBV3-1/TRBV3-2	TRBJ2-3	ASTTGLAGNVTQY
TRBV28	TRBJ2-1	ASRTSDNEQF
TRBV19	TRBJ1-3	ASSIGSQGSGNTIY
TRBV30	TRBJ2-1	AWRVGRNEQF
TRBV5-1	TRBJ2-7	ASKRDTGPYEQY
TRBV7-2	TRBJ2-2	ASSLVLGGTGELF
TRBV7-9	TRBJ1-1	ASSTPLGQANTEAF
TRBV4-2	TRBJ1-1	ASSQSAGEATEAF
TRBV5-1	TRBJ2-1	ASSLTSGSSREQF
TRBV4-1	TRBJ1-1	ASSQGHFMNTEAF
TRBV25-1	TRBJ1-2	ASSTTTGAYGYT
TRBV7-2	TRBJ2-1	ASSLVSRGFDEQF
TRBV29-1	TRBJ1-1	SVGLGGNTEAF
TRBV12-5	TRBJ2-5	ASGLSIGTSGGKGETQY